The entry below gives a single T cell receptor (beta chain) sequence along with its context. It lacks a known antigen. Nothing much larger sits one base from this clone, and base qualities are not available. The time point label of this sample denotes: baseline before oral tofacitinib. Peripheral blood and lesional scalp punch biopsies were obtained from patients with alopecia areata. PBMCs were separated by density centrifugation and stained for CD3, CD4 and CD8, after which CD4+ and CD8+ T cells were sorted on a FACSAria. This entry is derived from a study of CD8+ T cells in alopecia areata (dated by TCRdb to 2017 to 2018). About the full investigation: Treated patients were enrolled in an open-label pilot trial of oral tofacitinib, 5 to 10 mg twice daily, for moderate-to-severe alopecia areata. Patients stayed on tofacitinib for 6 to 18 months and then had 6 months of follow-up off drug so that delayed response and recurrence could be assessed. The study used high-throughput TCRbeta sequencing to examine T cell clonal expansion in alopecia areata, in both the C3H/HeJ mouse model and human patients. In humans, TCRbeta sequencing was performed on scalp tissue and on sorted CD4+ and CD8+ peripheral blood T cells from healthy controls and from patients with patchy or totalis/universalis alopecia areata. Tofacitinib-treated patients had biopsies at baseline and at 4 and 24 weeks of treatment, with a later scalp biopsy in several patients. Clonality in the scalp was compared among normal scalp (n=4), patchy alopecia areata scalp (n=8), and alopecia totalis/universalis scalp (n=8). RNA was obtained with the PAXgene miRNA kit for fixed scalp, the miRNeasy kit for PBMCs, and the RNeasy kit for mouse skin. Amplification of TCRbeta CDR3 regions was done by immunoSEQ multiplex PCR using 35 Vbeta forward primers and 13 Jbeta reverse primers. The paper as a whole reports these results and caveats: Unlike mouse skin, where gammadelta T cells dominate, normal human skin contains resident alphabeta T cells that get sequenced too, which complicates analysis of the scalp TCR repertoire. Compared with mice, TCR sequences shared between patients were less clear, possibly partly because of HLA diversity across the patient population. Higher clonality and more expanded CD8+ clones were observed in lesional scalp than in normal scalp, particularly in alopecia totalis/universalis, a finding suggestive of antigenic drive.

Reading the germline V gene (reference sequence) gives CDR1 GTSNPN and CDR2 SVGIG. After removal of 3 bases from V and 5 bases from J, the junction retains 2 bases not matched to a gene. From cysteine to phenylalanine, the CDR3 is 12 amino acids long. The kept DNA is CDR3 alone, 36 bases in frame from the first base. The library was prepared using the immunoSEQ multiplex PCR assay. RNA was extracted from all samples and reverse transcribed into cDNA as template for TCR sequencing. First-strand cDNA was synthesized using SuperScript III with a 2:1 mix of oligo-dT and random hexamers. A synthetic immune receptor repertoire was used to assess amplification bias, and residual bias was removed computationally. Under the source paper's analysis protocol: After raw reads were preprocessed to remove errors, the CDR3 was defined following IMGT conventions as running from the conserved cysteine to phenylalanine. Clonality was computed as 1 minus the Shannon entropy, with the entropy normalized by log2 of the number of productive unique TCRs. CD4 or CD8 identity of scalp clones was inferred by cross-referencing scalp TCRbeta sequences with sorted blood CD4 and CD8 repertoires. TCRdb re-hosts the immuneACCESS table, in-frame sequences only. Its copies lack some clones; in the studies checked, an unresolved V gene accounts for under half of them, and the cause for the rest is not known. D and trimming come from the DNA, and the V and J calls and clone size come from that table. The sample yields about 170,000 clones; about 72% were counted once. The biggest ten clones account for around 10% of the sample.

This receptor was taken from a human donor with alopecia areata. Sequencing used CD8+ T cells sorted from blood, obtained at week 0. This sequence uses TRBV30 and TRBJ1-1, and TRBD1 aligns with 8 junction nucleotides. The nucleotides read TGTGCCTGGAGAACAGGGGGAACTGAAGCTTTCTTT. Translated, it reads CAWRTGGTEAFF.